This T cell receptor beta chain was obtained from a study of blood T cell repertoires in COVID-19. The Seattle site enrolled patients during active infection and followed them longitudinally. Original handling: The authors estimated nucleated cell counts from reference gene primer amplification. Profiling relied on immunoSEQ multiplex PCR, and the TCRdb table lists in-frame clones only, not all of them. Clone size and the V and J calls come from that table; the DNA yielded D and trimming. The sample consists of approximately 440,000 clones, roughly 88% of them appearing once. The CDR3 runs to 14 residues. V shed 6 bases and J shed 4 bases, with 15 bases lying between them. CDR1 and CDR2 from the germline V gene are MNHNY and SVGAGI (reference sequence).

The chain combines TRBV6-6 with TRBJ1-1; weak D call: TRBD1 (6 bases). The TCR comes from a woman between 45 and 65 years old with COVID-19, enrolled during active disease. Material for sequencing was peripheral blood. Here the CDR3 reads CASSQLQGSTEAFF. The CDR3 bases are TGTGCCAGCAGCCAACTCCAGGGGTCCACTGAAGCTTTCTTT.